This entry lists 9 T cell receptor beta chains sequenced from one sample in a study of response to subunit inactivated influenza vaccine. TCRdb reprocessed the RT-PCR reads via MiXCR and lists one record per CDR3 protein. The sample includes around 760,000 distinct CDR3 sequences, over 11% of them seen just once. The sequenced sample was PBMCs from blood, obtained approximately 15 days before vaccination. Source of these receptors: a man aged 50 or older who received an inactivated influenza vaccine.

The gene calls are TRBV4-3 and TRBJ1-2; no reliable D call. This CDR3 comprises 14 residues. Trimming took off 1 base at V and 2 bases at J, with 8 bases between the two ends. Germline values: CDR1 LGHNA, CDR2 YSLEER. CDR3 residues: CASSQVRSNYGYTF. CDR3 nucleotide sequence: TGCGCCAGCAGCCAAGTTCGCAGCAACTATGGCTACACCTTC.

The chain has TRBV4-3 and TRBJ2-3, with TRBD1 as a possible D gene (5 bases). CDR1 and CDR2 from the germline V gene are LGHNA and YSLEER. Trimming took off 2 bases at V and 0 bases at J, with 9 bases between the two ends. The CDR3 covers 15 residues. The CDR3 bases are TGCGCCAGCAGCCAACGAGACAGAAGCACAGATACGCAGTATTTT. This sequence encodes CASSQRDRSTDTQYF.

This clonotype was counted only a few times. This chain joins TRBV7-8 and TRBJ2-2; 7 bases map to TRBD1. Germline V CDR1 and CDR2: SGHVS, FQNEAQ. The length of the CDR3 is 17 residues. The J segment lost 5 bases and the V segment lost 3 bases, leaving 12 bases of the junction unmatched. Here the CDR3 reads CASSLIRRQGLTGELFF. CDR3 in DNA: TGTGCCAGCAGCTTGATTAGGAGACAGGGTTTGACCGGGGAGCTGTTTTTT.

Ten or more counts support this clonotype. The chain combines TRBV27 with TRBJ2-3; TRBD2 matches 8 bases. CDR3 length: 16 amino acids. The J segment lost 0 bases and the V segment lost 2 bases, leaving 4 bases of the junction unmatched. CDR1 is MNHEY, CDR2 SMNVEV, per germline (reference sequence). The CDR3 nucleotides read TGTGCCAGCAGTTTAATAGCGGGGACTAGCACAGATACGCAGTATTTT. Encoded protein: CASSLIAGTSTDTQYF.

This clonotype was counted between two and nine times. The rearrangement links TRBV6-5 to TRBJ2-3; D is unresolved. The germline CDR1 and CDR2 sequences are MNHEY and SVGAGI. V lost 3 bases, J lost 5 bases, and 12 bases lay in between. The CDR3 spans 14 residues. CDR3 loop: CASSYLSEKDTQYF. The CDR3 DNA follows: TGTGCCAGCAGTTATTTGAGCGAAAAAGATACGCAGTATTTT.

This clonotype occurred a few times. V gene TRBV7-9 combines with J gene TRBJ1-1; D gene ambiguous. CDR1 is SEHNR and CDR2 is FQNEAQ in the germline V gene (reference sequence). V lost 5 bases and J lost 1, with 5 bases in between. This CDR3 has 12 residues. This chain's CDR3 is CASSGTNTEAFF. CDR3 coding DNA: TGTGCCAGCAGCGGAACGAACACTGAAGCTTTCTTT.

The V and J genes are TRBV24-1 and TRBJ2-2; 7 nucleotides agree with TRBD1. Trimming at V came to 11 bases and at J to 1 base, leaving 6 bases not matched to a gene. The CDR3 consists of 14 residues. Germline V gene sequence: CDR1 KGHDR, CDR2 SFDVKD. The CDR3 here is CAIGRQGNTGELFF. CDR3 nucleotides: TGTGCCATTGGGCGACAGGGGAACACCGGGGAGCTGTTTTTT.

This clonotype turned up a few times. The chain couples TRBV4-2 to TRBJ2-7, with 7 nucleotides matching TRBD1. This CDR3 is 15 amino acids long. Losses at the gene ends were 0 bases for V and 3 bases for J; bases not matched to a gene: 5. CDR1 and CDR2 from the germline V gene are LGHNA and YNFKEQ. The CDR3 loop reads CASSQEWQGVYEQYF. The DNA of the CDR3 is TGTGCCAGCAGCCAAGAGTGGCAGGGGGTCTACGAGCAGTACTTC.

In DNA, the CDR3 is TGCAGTGCTCCTCGGGAGCGGGGGGCCGTGTCAGATACGCAGTATTTT. The encoded protein is CSAPRERGAVSDTQYF. This chain joins TRBV20-1 and TRBJ2-3; 9 bases align to TRBD2. Germline loops: CDR1 DFQATT, CDR2 SNEGSKA (reference sequence). The V and J ends lost 5 bases and 4 bases, in that order; junction bases with no gene match: 13. The CDR3 has 16 residues.